These 31 T cell receptor beta chains came from one sample sequenced in a study of blood T cell repertoires in COVID-19. The assay was immunoSEQ multiplex PCR, and TCRdb's table has in-frame clones only and misses some. There are tens of thousands of clones in the sample; roughly four fifths occur only once, and roughly 22% lies in the top ten. The source material was peripheral blood. The receptors derive from a human donor in a cohort sampled during active COVID-19.

The V call is TRBV6-2 or TRBV6-3, the J call TRBJ1-5; 9 bases align to TRBD1. V dropped 1 base and J dropped 6; count of bases not matched to a gene: 7. The CDR3 totals 16 residues. Germline V gene data show CDR1 as MNHEY and CDR2 as SVGEGT. The CDR3 bases are TGTGCCAGCAGTTACTTGGGACAGGGTGTCACTCAGCCCCAGCATTTT. Its protein product is CASSYLGQGVTQPQHF.

For the CDR3, the DNA is TGTGCCAGCATCCACCCGGGGGTCGCTGAAGCTTTCTTT. Translating it yields CASIHPGVAEAFF. The gene calls are TRBV2 and TRBJ1-1, with D perhaps TRBD1 (5 bases). The germline V gene has CDR1 SNHLY and CDR2 FYNNEI. CDR3 length: 13 residues. V lost 7 bases to trimming and J lost 6 bases, with 15 bases between them.

A single count supports this clone. The chain couples TRBV19 to TRBJ2-5, with D tentatively TRBD1 (6 bases). In germline, CDR1 is LNHDA, CDR2 SQIVND (reference sequence). CDR3 length equals 13 residues. The ends were cut back, 4 bases at V and 2 bases at J, with 8 bases in the middle. The CDR3 DNA is TGTGCCAGTAGTACAGGACAGCAAGAGACCCAGTACTTC. It translates to CASSTGQQETQYF. Full variable domain (remainder filled in from reference TRBV19 and TRBJ2-5): DGGITQSPKYLFRKEGQNVTLSCEQNLNHDAMYWYRQDPGQGLRLIYYSQIVNDFQKGDIAEGYSVSREKKESFPLTVTSAQKNPTAFYLCASSTGQQETQYFGPGTRLLVL.

This sequence joins TRBV7-2 and TRBJ1-6; TRBD1 might be the D (5 bases). Trimming left V 5 bases short and J 13 bases short, with 18 bases between. Germline CDR1 and CDR2: SGHTA and FQGNSA. CDR3 length equals 14 residues. CDR3 sequence (DNA): TGTGCCAGCAGCCCTAGGGCAGGGCTGGTTCCCCTCCACTTT. Translating gives CASSPRAGLVPLHF.

The V and J genes are TRBV6-2 or TRBV6-3 and TRBJ2-3; 9 bases agree with TRBD1. The CDR3 runs to 15 residues. With V trimmed by 0 bases and J by 5 bases, 3 bases remained unmatched. CDR1 is MNHEY and CDR2 is SVGEGT in the germline V gene. CDR3 residues: CASSYSGTGLDTQYF. The CDR3 bases are TGTGCCAGCAGTTACTCTGGGACAGGGCTAGATACGCAGTATTTT.

The V gene is TRBV3-1 (or the pseudogene TRBV3-2), the J gene TRBJ2-5; 8 positions match TRBD1. V trimming: 5 bases; J trimming: 5 bases; junction bases outside the gene matches: 1. The germline V gene has CDR1 LGHDT and CDR2 YNNKEL (reference sequence). This CDR3 has 12 residues. CDR3 sequence: CASSGQGETQYF. The CDR3, as DNA: TGTGCCAGCAGCGGACAGGGCGAGACCCAGTACTTC.

This clone has just a few counts. This chain links TRBV5-4 with TRBJ2-2; possibly TRBD2 for D (6 bases). Looked up from germline, CDR1 is SGHNT and CDR2 is YYREEE (reference sequence). The CDR3 is 17 residues long. The V gene lost 1 base and the J gene lost 3 bases, with 16 bases spanning the gap. The CDR3: CASSLNPGLRYTGELFF. The CDR3 DNA reads TGTGCCAGCAGCTTGAACCCGGGACTTCGATACACCGGGGAGCTGTTTTTT.

The chain employs TRBV28 and TRBJ1-6, with TRBD1 identical over 8 bases. This CDR3 spans 14 amino acids. Germline V CDR1 and CDR2: MDHEN, SYDVKM. The junction had 7 bases not matched to a gene; V was cut back by 5 bases and J by 10 bases. This CDR3 reads CASSITGGRSPLHF. In DNA form, the CDR3 reads TGTGCCAGCAGTATCACAGGGGGTCGATCACCCCTCCACTTT.

V and J are TRBV7-2 and TRBJ2-7; TRBD1 might be the D (6 bases). Trimming removed 3 bases at V and 2 bases at J, with 14 bases between. The CDR3 is 15 amino acids. The germline V gene encodes CDR1 SGHTA and CDR2 FQGNSA. CDR3 sequence (DNA): TGTGCCAGCAGCTTCCTAGTGGACAGAACCTACGAGCAGTACTTC. Its translation is CASSFLVDRTYEQYF.

The chain couples TRBV11-3 to TRBJ2-7, with TRBD1 identical over 7 bases. J was trimmed by 3 bases and V by 4 bases; bases with no gene match: 3. CDR1 and CDR2 from the germline V gene are SGHNT and YENEEA. This CDR3 has 13 residues. This CDR3 reads CASSSRQGYEQYF. CDR3 DNA: TGTGCCAGCAGCTCTCGACAGGGCTACGAGCAGTACTTC.

The rearrangement joins TRBV6-4 to TRBJ1-1; TRBD1 matches 8 bases. CDR1 MRHNA and CDR2 SNTAGT come from the germline V gene. V shed 2 bases and J 4 bases; nucleotides not matched to a gene: 3. There are 14 residues in the CDR3. The chain's CDR3 is CASSDTGGSTEAFF. Written as DNA, the CDR3 is TGTGCCAGCAGTGACACAGGGGGTAGCACTGAAGCTTTCTTT.

This chain joins TRBV10-3 and TRBJ2-5, with 14 bases lining up with TRBD2. This CDR3 spans 18 amino acids. With 7 bases clipped from V and 5 bases from J, the junction kept 15 bases outside the gene matches. CDR1 ENHRY and CDR2 SYGVKD come from the germline V gene. This CDR3 is CAIKGLAGANLTSETQYF. The CDR3 DNA sequence: TGTGCCATCAAGGGACTAGCGGGGGCAAACCTGACGTCCGAGACCCAGTACTTC.

The V gene is TRBV29-1, the J gene TRBJ1-1, with D unresolved. Trimming cost V 5 bases and J 8 bases, with 12 bases left between them. The CDR3 is 11 residues long. Germline V gene lookup returns CDR1 SQVTM and CDR2 ANQGSEA. The CDR3 protein is CSVSHLAEAFF. The CDR3 region has the DNA TGCAGCGTTAGCCACTTAGCCGAAGCTTTCTTT. Drawing the rest from reference TRBV29-1 and TRBJ1-1, the complete variable domain is SAVISQKPSRDICQRGTSLTIQCQVDSQVTMMFWYRQQPGQSLTLIATANQGSEATYESGFVIDKFPISRPNLTFSTLTVSNMSPEDSSIYLCSVSHLAEAFFGQGTRLTVV.

The chain has TRBV3-1 (or the pseudogene TRBV3-2) and TRBJ2-3; D uncertain. This CDR3 spans 15 amino acids. CDR1 LGHDT and CDR2 YNNKEL come from the germline V gene (reference sequence). Trimming left V 4 bases short and J 0 bases short, with 11 bases between. In DNA form, the CDR3 reads TGTGCCAGCAGCCGCAACATTCCTAGCACAGATACGCAGTATTTT. Protein: CASSRNIPSTDTQYF.

This sequence joins TRBV28 and TRBJ1-2; D remains ambiguous. Per germline, CDR1 MDHEN and CDR2 SYDVKM. The CDR3 is made up of 13 amino acids. The V end was cut by 3 bases, the J end by 4 bases, with 9 bases between. The CDR3 is CASSLRRLYGYTF. In DNA, the CDR3 is TGTGCCAGCAGTTTGCGGAGGCTCTATGGCTACACCTTC.

V and J are TRBV19 and TRBJ2-5, with a tentative D call TRBD1 (6 bases). Trimming removed 4 bases at V and 5 bases at J, with 11 bases between. Germline CDR1 LNHDA, CDR2 SQIVND (reference sequence). This CDR3 region has 13 residues. The DNA for the CDR3 is TGTGCCAGTAGTAAGGGGCAGGGGGAGACCCAGTACTTC. This codes for CASSKGQGETQYF.

This clone was detected only a few times. The rearrangement joins TRBV28 to TRBJ1-5; TRBD1 is a possible D gene (5 bases). The CDR3 has 12 amino acids. Trimming left V 6 bases short and J 5 bases short, with 8 bases between. Per the germline V gene, CDR1 is MDHEN and CDR2 is SYDVKM. DNA for the CDR3: TGTGCCAGCAGCCGGGACTATCAGCCCCAGCATTTT. It is translated as CASSRDYQPQHF.

The rearrangement links TRBV4-1 to TRBJ1-3, with D possibly TRBD1 on 5 matching bases. Germline V gene sequence: CDR1 MGHRA, CDR2 YSYEKL. The CDR3 has 16 residues. Trimming stripped 0 bases from V and 2 bases from J, with 11 bases between. The CDR3 is CASSQDLGGAGNTIYF. The CDR3 DNA is TGCGCCAGCAGCCAAGATCTTGGAGGGGCTGGAAACACCATATATTTT.

This chain joins TRBV28 and TRBJ2-5; no definite D call. CDR1 MDHEN and CDR2 SYDVKM come from the germline V gene. The CDR3 has 14 amino acids. V dropped 4 bases and J dropped 0 bases, with 9 bases sitting between them. Here the CDR3 reads CASSSRLDQETQYF. The CDR3 coding sequence is TGTGCCAGCAGTTCGCGGCTGGACCAAGAGACCCAGTACTTC. Looking up the rest from reference TRBV28 and TRBJ2-5 gives the full variable domain: DVKVTQSSRYLVKRTGEKVFLECVQDMDHENMFWYRQDPGLGLRLIYFSYDVKMKEKGDIPEGYSVSREKKERFSLILESASTNQTSMYLCASSSRLDQETQYFGPGTRLLVL.

The chain is built from TRBV19 and TRBJ1-2; D gene ambiguous. The V gene lost 6 bases and the J gene lost 2 bases, with 16 bases spanning the gap. Germline CDR1 reads LNHDA; CDR2 reads SQIVND (reference sequence). The CDR3 loop spans 15 amino acids. Here the CDR3 reads CASSLDGIANYGYTF. The CDR3 DNA is TGTGCCAGTAGCCTAGACGGAATTGCCAACTATGGCTACACCTTC.

This rearrangement joins TRBV11-2 to TRBJ1-1; D is perhaps TRBD1 (6 bases). This CDR3 spans 15 amino acids. Germline loops: CDR1 SGHAT, CDR2 FQNNGV. Trimming left V 1 base short and J 3 bases short, with 12 bases between. Here the CDR3 reads CASSLGGGSDTEAFF. CDR3 in DNA: TGTGCCAGCAGCTTAGGCGGGGGCTCGGACACTGAAGCTTTCTTT.

The chain combines TRBV7-2 with TRBJ2-7; D uncertain. Per germline, CDR1 SGHTA and CDR2 FQGNSA. Trimming removed 3 bases from V and 3 bases from J, with 12 bases in between. This CDR3 is 14 amino acids long. CDR3 in amino acids: CASSFSSRGYEQYF. The CDR3 DNA reads TGTGCCAGCAGCTTTAGTTCTAGAGGCTACGAGCAGTACTTC.

V usage is TRBV28 and J usage is TRBJ2-1, with 8 bases that match TRBD2. The ends lost 9 bases at V and 5 bases at J; junction bases unmatched: 9. The CDR3 loop spans 14 amino acids. CDR1 and CDR2 (germline): MDHEN, SYDVKM. The CDR3 reads CASLSRGADNEQFF. In DNA, the CDR3 is TGTGCCAGTCTTTCGCGGGGGGCGGACAATGAGCAGTTCTTC.

This chain links TRBV19 with TRBJ1-2; 9 bases fit TRBD1. V shed 6 bases and J 3 bases; nucleotides not matched to a gene: 8. This CDR3 comprises 15 residues. CDR1 and CDR2 from the germline V gene are LNHDA and SQIVND (reference sequence). For the CDR3, the DNA is TGTGCCAGTAGGCCAGGGGACAGGGTTGACTATGGCTACACCTTC. Its translation: CASRPGDRVDYGYTF.

This clone appeared a single time. The rearrangement uses TRBV7-6 and TRBJ2-7; TRBD2 agrees at 10 bases. CDR1 and CDR2 from the germline V gene are SGHVS and FNYEAQ. The CDR3 loop spans 16 amino acids. The trim removed 0 bases at V and 6 bases at J, leaving 8 bases unmatched. The CDR3 bases are TGTGCCAGCAGCTTAGCGCAGATAGCGGGGGGATCCGAGCAGTACTTC. Translating it yields CASSLAQIAGGSEQYF.

The V gene is TRBV28, the J gene TRBJ1-3; TRBD1 matches at 8 bases. Germline V gene data show CDR1 as MDHEN and CDR2 as SYDVKM. This CDR3 comprises 17 residues. Trimming took 6 bases from V and 0 from J; bases not matched to a gene: 10. The CDR3 coding sequence is TGTGCCAGCAGGTCAAGGGGGGGACAGGCCTCTGGAAACACCATATATTTT. The encoded protein is CASRSRGGQASGNTIYF.

This clone was counted only a few times. The V and J genes are TRBV27 and TRBJ2-1; TRBD2 matches at 12 bases. V trimming: 6 bases; J trimming: 3 bases; junction bases outside the gene matches: 0. In germline, CDR1 is MNHEY, CDR2 SMNVEV (reference sequence). The CDR3 extends over 14 amino acids. CDR3 sequence reads: CASRLAGGYNEQFF. The CDR3 DNA reads as TGTGCCAGCAGACTAGCGGGGGGCTACAATGAGCAGTTCTTC.

CDR3 sequence (DNA): TGCGCCAGCAGCTCTAACCTACAGGATGAAAAACTGTTTTTT. Translating it yields CASSSNLQDEKLFF. This sequence joins TRBV5-1 and TRBJ1-4, with D possibly being TRBD1 (5 bases). The CDR3 spans 14 residues. The V gene lost 3 bases and the J gene lost 6 bases, with 12 bases spanning the gap. Germline V CDR1 and CDR2: SGHRS, YFSETQ.

V usage is TRBV3-1 (or the pseudogene TRBV3-2) and J usage is TRBJ1-1, with D unresolved. Trimming cost V 4 bases and J 0 bases, with 9 bases left between them. Germline CDR1 is LGHDT and CDR2 is YNNKEL (reference sequence). The CDR3 has 14 amino acids. CDR3 protein: CASSLPQMNTEAFF. CDR3 nucleotides: TGTGCCAGCAGCCTTCCCCAAATGAACACTGAAGCTTTCTTT.

The chain recombines TRBV7-2 with TRBJ1-5; perhaps TRBD1 as D (6 bases). Trimming left V 2 bases short and J 9 bases short, with 17 bases between. Germline CDR1 is SGHTA and CDR2 is FQGNSA. This CDR3 spans 15 amino acids. CDR3 DNA: TGTGCCAGCAGCTTAAGTGACAGGCCTTCTGCGCCCCAGCATTTT. This codes for CASSLSDRPSAPQHF.

CDR3 DNA: TGTGCCAGCAGTGATCGATTCTACAGGGGCAACACCATATATTTT. This translates into CASSDRFYRGNTIYF. The chain joins TRBV6-1 to TRBJ1-3; 7 bases fit TRBD1. The CDR3 has 15 amino acids. With V trimmed by 3 bases and J by 7 bases, 9 bases remained unmatched. Germline loops: CDR1 MNHNS, CDR2 SASEGT.